This T cell receptor (beta chain) is drawn from a study of neoadjuvant nivolumab and ipilimumab in lung cancer. Assay: immunoSEQ multiplex PCR; the TCRdb copy retains only in-frame clones and omits some. The sample includes 5,000 to 6,500 clones, around 60% of them seen just once. V shed 0 bases and J shed 1 base, with 7 bases lying between them. The CDR3 is made up of 14 amino acids. Germline V CDR1 and CDR2: ENHRY, SYGVKD. Sequenced here: tumor tissue, sampled after neoadjuvant nivolumab, alone or with ipilimumab, at or shortly before surgery. The chain has TRBV10-3 and TRBJ2-7, with D hard to call. This TCR was recovered from an adult with non-small cell lung cancer. The CDR3 here is CAISESAKSYEQYF. The DNA of the CDR3 is TGTGCCATCAGTGAGTCTGCTAAATCCTACGAGCAGTACTTC.